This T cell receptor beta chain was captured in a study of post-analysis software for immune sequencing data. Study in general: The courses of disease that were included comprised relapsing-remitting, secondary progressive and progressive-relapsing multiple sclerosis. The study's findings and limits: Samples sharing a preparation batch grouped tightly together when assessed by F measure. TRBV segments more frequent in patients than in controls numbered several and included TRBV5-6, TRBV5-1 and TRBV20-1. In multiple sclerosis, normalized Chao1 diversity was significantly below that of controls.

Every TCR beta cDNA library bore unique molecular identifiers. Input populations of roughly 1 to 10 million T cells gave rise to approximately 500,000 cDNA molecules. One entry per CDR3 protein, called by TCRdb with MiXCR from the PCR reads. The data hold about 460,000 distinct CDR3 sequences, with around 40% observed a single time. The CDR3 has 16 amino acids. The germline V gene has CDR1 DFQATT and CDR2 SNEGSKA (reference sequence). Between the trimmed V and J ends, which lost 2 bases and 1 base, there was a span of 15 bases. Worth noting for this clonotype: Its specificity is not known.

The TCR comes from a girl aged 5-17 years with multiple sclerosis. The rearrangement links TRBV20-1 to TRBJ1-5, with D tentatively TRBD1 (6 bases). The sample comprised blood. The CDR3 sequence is CSARIWGQGSNQPQHF. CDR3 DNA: TGCAGTGCTAGAATTTGGGGGCAGGGGAGCAATCAGCCCCAGCATTTT.